This TCR beta chain was sequenced for a study of blood T cells in healthy people across ages. Study-level findings and limits: Both naive CD4+ cell counts and diversity were greater in long-lived donors than in aged donors.

A second PCR, run for about 7 to 11 cycles, used a sample-barcoded 5' primer plus a J-beta primer mix. TCRdb used MiXCR to reprocess the 5' RACE reads, holding one entry per CDR3 protein. Here the sample spans almost 1 million distinct CDR3 sequences, roughly 47% being singletons. This clonotype was seen only a few times. Its target is not known. Each sample used at least 6 million PBMCs. CDR3 size: 13 residues. V lost 2 bases to trimming and J lost 8 bases, with 12 bases between them. The chain is built from TRBV12-3 or TRBV12-4 and TRBJ1-2; weak D call: TRBD1 (5 bases). Sequenced input: blood. This TCR derives from a woman aged 60-75 years in good health. CDR3 protein: CASSLIAGEGYTF. The DNA for the CDR3 is TGTGCCAGCAGTTTAATCGCGGGGGAAGGCTACACCTTC.